The next 13 T cell receptor beta chains were all read from a single sample in a study of OX40 agonist ivuxolimab in advanced cancers. The method was the immunoSEQ multiplex PCR assay. TCRdb re-hosts the immuneACCESS table, in-frame sequences only. Its copies lack some clones; in the studies checked, an unresolved V gene accounts for under half of them, and the cause for the rest is not known. The sample yields about 9,700 clones; about 80% were counted once. The ten biggest clones cover about 30% of the sample. The starting material was CD4+ or CD8+ T cells sorted from blood, obtained in a trial of the OX40 agonist ivuxolimab. The receptors shown here come from an adult with an advanced solid tumor such as melanoma, head and neck, liver or kidney cancer.

The chain carries TRBV28 and TRBJ2-6, with 7 bases identical to TRBD2. Germline CDR1 and CDR2: MDHEN and SYDVKM. This CDR3 has 17 amino acids. V was clipped by 3 bases and J by 0 bases; unmatched bases: 5. The chain's CDR3 is CASSFSTGGSGANVLTF. CDR3 DNA: TGTGCCAGCAGTTTCTCGACGGGGGGCTCTGGGGCCAACGTCCTGACTTTC.

The chain carries TRBV9 and TRBJ2-5; no firm D call. The J call may be wrong; the DNA end is better matched by TRBJ2-7. Germline V gene data show CDR1 as SGDLS and CDR2 as YYNGEE. This CDR3 is 12 amino acids long. The CDR3: CASSAAVGEQYF. For the CDR3, the DNA is TGTGCCAGCAGCGCTGCAGTGGGCGAGCAGTACTTC.

The CDR3 reads CASSIGTGGSEQYF. Here the CDR3 DNA reads TGTGCCAGCAGTATCGGGACAGGGGGCTCCGAGCAGTACTTC. The genes are TRBV6-6 and TRBJ2-7; 12 nucleotides line up with TRBD1. Germline CDR1 and CDR2: MNHNY and SVGAGI (reference sequence). Germline trimming cut 5 bases from V and 6 bases from J; bases unmatched to any gene: 5. The CDR3 covers 14 residues.

V and J are TRBV21-1 and TRBJ1-2; the D segment call TRBD1 is taken from the table without a DNA check. TRBV21-1 corresponds to a pseudogene. The CDR3 totals 18 residues. The CDR3, as DNA: TGTGCCAGCAGCAACGTAAGGACAGGGAGTGGGGGATTGGGTGGCTACACCTTC. Amino acids: CASSNVRTGSGGLGGYTF.

The rearrangement uses TRBV7-9 and TRBJ2-1, with D possibly matching TRBD1 (6 bases). This CDR3 has 16 amino acids. Per the germline V gene, CDR1 is SEHNR and CDR2 is FQNEAQ (reference sequence). V gave up 5 bases and J gave up 6 bases, with 20 bases separating them. The CDR3 DNA reads as TGTGCCAGCAGCCATCGAGTGGCAGGGGCGGGCAATGAGCAGTTCTTC. The encoded protein is CASSHRVAGAGNEQFF. The variable domain in full, completed from reference TRBV7-9 and TRBJ2-1, reads DTGVSQNPRHKITKRGQNVTFRCDPISEHNRLYWYRQTLGQGPEFLTYFQNEAQLEKSRLLSDRFSAERPKGSFSTLEIQRTEQGDSAMYLCASSHRVAGAGNEQFFGPGTRLTVL.

This clone rates as medium-sized. The CDR3 protein is CASRPGTDLSPQHF. The CDR3 nucleotides are TGTGCCAGCAGACCTGGGACAGACCTTTCGCCCCAGCATTTT. The chain links TRBV28 to TRBJ1-5; 7 bases map to TRBD1. J was trimmed by 9 bases and V by 6 bases; bases with no gene match: 11. Germline loops: CDR1 MDHEN, CDR2 SYDVKM. The CDR3 runs to 14 residues.

The chain is built from TRBV10-3 and TRBJ1-1; D not resolved. Between the trimmed V and J ends, which lost 2 bases and 13 bases, there was a span of 14 bases. The CDR3 length is 12 residues. Germline CDR1 is ENHRY and CDR2 is SYGVKD. The CDR3 DNA is TGTGCCATCAGTGAGGTCGTCGGTGGAGTTTTCTTT. Translation: CAISEVVGGVFF.

The chain's CDR3 is CASSQTGTGGEQFF. CDR3 in DNA: TGTGCCAGCAGCCAAACAGGGACAGGGGGTGAGCAGTTCTTC. The chain has TRBV14 and TRBJ2-1; TRBD1 matches 11 bases. The CDR3 totals 14 residues. The germline V gene encodes CDR1 SGHDN and CDR2 FVKESK. The junction had 3 bases not matched to a gene; V was cut back by 2 bases and J by 9 bases.

The J gene is TRBJ2-2, the V gene TRBV13, with 7 bases fitting TRBD1. The CDR3 runs to 15 residues. Germline CDR1 is PRHDT and CDR2 is FYEKMQ (reference sequence). The J segment lost 5 bases and the V segment lost 4 bases, leaving 7 bases of the junction unmatched. This CDR3 reads CASSSRDRMTGELFF. CDR3 sequence (DNA): TGTGCCAGCAGCTCCCGGGACAGAATGACCGGGGAGCTGTTTTTT.

This clone was seen just once. The J gene is TRBJ2-5, the V gene TRBV5-8; 7 bases map to TRBD1. The J call could be wrong; TRBJ2-7 is a better fit for the DNA end. The CDR3 has 14 amino acids. CDR1 and CDR2 from the germline V gene are SGHTS and YDEGEE. The CDR3, as DNA: TGTGCCAGCCGAGGACAGGACGTCTCCTACGAGCAGTACTTC. It translates to CASRGQDVSYEQYF.

This clone was counted once. This rearrangement joins TRBV28 to TRBJ2-7; no firm D call. The CDR3 length is 13 residues. CDR1 MDHEN and CDR2 SYDVKM come from the germline V gene. The germline V and J ends were trimmed by 2 bases and 7 bases, with 12 bases remaining between them. CDR3 in DNA: TGTGCCAGCAGTTTAGGGTCCTCAAGGGAGCAGTACTTC. Its protein is CASSLGSSREQYF.

The J gene is TRBJ2-3, the V gene TRBV11-2; 7 bases are shared with TRBD1. The CDR3 extends over 17 amino acids. V was pared by 0 bases and J by 5 bases, with 11 bases of the junction left unmatched. CDR1 and CDR2 (germline): SGHAT, FQNNGV. The CDR3 loop is CASSLEWGRGKKDTQYF. The CDR3 DNA reads as TGTGCCAGCAGCTTAGAATGGGGCAGGGGGAAGAAAGATACGCAGTATTTT. Full variable domain (rest looked up from reference TRBV11-2 and TRBJ2-3): EAGVAQSPRYKIIEKRQSVAFWCNPISGHATLYWYQQILGQGPKLLIQFQNNGVVDDSQLPKDRFSAERLKGVDSTLKIQPAKLEDSAVYLCASSLEWGRGKKDTQYFGPGTRLTVL.

This clone qualifies as medium-sized. This chain joins TRBV11-2 and TRBJ2-1; 10 nucleotides align to TRBD2. The CDR3 length is 18 residues. The V segment lost 3 bases and the J segment 0 bases; nucleotides outside the gene matches: 8. CDR1 is SGHAT, CDR2 FQNNGV, per germline. CDR3 residues: CASSFTPIAGGSYNEQFF. CDR3 in DNA: TGTGCCAGCAGCTTTACTCCAATAGCGGGAGGCTCCTACAATGAGCAGTTCTTC. Full variable domain (outside the CDR3, taken from reference TRBV11-2 and TRBJ2-1): EAGVAQSPRYKIIEKRQSVAFWCNPISGHATLYWYQQILGQGPKLLIQFQNNGVVDDSQLPKDRFSAERLKGVDSTLKIQPAKLEDSAVYLCASSFTPIAGGSYNEQFFGPGTRLTVL.